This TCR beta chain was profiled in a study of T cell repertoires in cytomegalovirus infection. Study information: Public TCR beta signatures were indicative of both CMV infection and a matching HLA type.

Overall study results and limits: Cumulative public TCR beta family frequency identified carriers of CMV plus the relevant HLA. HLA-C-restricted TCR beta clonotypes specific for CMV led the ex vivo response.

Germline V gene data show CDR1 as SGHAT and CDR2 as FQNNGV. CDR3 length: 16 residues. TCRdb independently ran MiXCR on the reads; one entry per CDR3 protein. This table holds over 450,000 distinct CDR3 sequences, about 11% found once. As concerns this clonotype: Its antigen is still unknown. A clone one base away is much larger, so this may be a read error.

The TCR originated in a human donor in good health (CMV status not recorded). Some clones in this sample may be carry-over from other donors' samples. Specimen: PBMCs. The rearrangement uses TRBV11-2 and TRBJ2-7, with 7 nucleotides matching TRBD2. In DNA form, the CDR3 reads TGTGCCAGCACCAAACTTCGGGGTGGACTAGGCTACGAGCTGTACTTC. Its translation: CASTKLRGGLGYELYF.